This entry describes one TCR beta chain. Germline assignment: CDR1 SGHKS and CDR2 YYEKEE (reference sequence). V shed 3 bases and J shed 3 bases, with 9 bases lying between them. The CDR3 loop spans 13 amino acids. This specimen comes from a study of blood T cell repertoires in COVID-19. Overall study context: Samples taken during acute and convalescent COVID-19 were collected in the United States, Italy and Spain. The analysed material was cDNA or gDNA that came from T cells, B-cell-depleted T cells, or PBMCs.

The authors' processing: How many nucleated cells were present was estimated from reference gene primer amplification. Clones were sequenced by immunoSEQ multiplex PCR, and TCRdb holds only the in-frame ones, with some missing. Clone size and the V and J calls come from that table; the DNA yielded D and trimming. The sample shows roughly 250,000 clones, 65% to 80% of them seen only once. The sample was peripheral blood. The sequence was obtained from a woman between 35 and 50 years old with active or convalescent COVID-19. The rearrangement links TRBV5-5 to TRBJ2-5, with D perhaps matching TRBD2 (6 bases). The CDR3 reads CASSWGTEETQYF. The DNA of the CDR3 is TGTGCCAGCAGCTGGGGGACTGAAGAGACCCAGTACTTC.